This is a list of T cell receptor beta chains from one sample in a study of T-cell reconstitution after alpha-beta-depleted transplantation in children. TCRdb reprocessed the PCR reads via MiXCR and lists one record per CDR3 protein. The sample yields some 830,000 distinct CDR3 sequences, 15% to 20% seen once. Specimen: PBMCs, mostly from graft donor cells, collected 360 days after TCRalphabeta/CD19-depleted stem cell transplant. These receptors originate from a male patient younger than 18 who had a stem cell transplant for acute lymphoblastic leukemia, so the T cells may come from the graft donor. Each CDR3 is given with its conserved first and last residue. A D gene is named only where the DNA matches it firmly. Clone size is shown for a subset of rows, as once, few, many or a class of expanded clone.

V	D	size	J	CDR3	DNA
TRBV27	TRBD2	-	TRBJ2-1	CASSSRWTSGSNEQFF	TGTGCCAGCAGTTCCCGGTGGACTAGCGGATCTAATGAGCAGTTCTTC
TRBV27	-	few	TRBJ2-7	CASSLRPGVVYEQYF	TGTGCCAGCAGTTTAAGGCCGGGAGTCGTCTACGAGCAGTACTTC
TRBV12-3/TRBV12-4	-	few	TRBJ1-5	CASSFAGTPNQPQHF	TGTGCCAGCAGTTTTGCGGGAACCCCCAATCAGCCCCAGCATTTT
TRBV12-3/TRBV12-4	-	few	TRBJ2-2	CASSKDSANTGELFF	TGTGCCAGCAGCAAGGACAGCGCGAACACCGGGGAGCTGTTTTTT
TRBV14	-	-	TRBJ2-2	CASSQGGNTGELFF	TGTGCCAGCAGCCAAGGGGGGAACACCGGGGAGCTGTTTTTT
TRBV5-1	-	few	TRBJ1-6	CASSWGRSNSPLHF	TGCGCCAGCAGCTGGGGACGGAGTAATTCACCCCTCCACTTT
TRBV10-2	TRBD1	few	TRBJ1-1	CASSDRDRGHTEAFF	TGCGCCAGCAGTGACAGGGACAGGGGTCATACTGAAGCTTTCTTT
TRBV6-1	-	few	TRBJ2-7	CASIGGLTYEQYF	TGTGCCAGCATTGGGGGTCTAACCTACGAGCAGTACTTC
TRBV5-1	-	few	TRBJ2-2	CASSLEAGAVTGELFF	TGCGCCAGCAGCTTGGAGGCGGGGGCAGTCACCGGGGAGCTGTTTTTT
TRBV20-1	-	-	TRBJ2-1	CSAIGTTSSYNEQFF	TGCAGTGCAATTGGGACGACCAGCTCCTACAATGAGCAGTTCTTC
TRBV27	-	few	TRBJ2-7	CASSLSLGDVSYEQYF	TGTGCCAGCAGTTTATCTCTGGGGGACGTTTCCTACGAGCAGTACTTC
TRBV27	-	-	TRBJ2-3	CASSFGGGATDTQYF	TGTGCCAGCAGTTTTGGAGGAGGGGCCACAGATACGCAGTATTTT
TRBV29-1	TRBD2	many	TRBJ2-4	CSVEQREEFRNIQYF	TGCAGCGTTGAACAGCGGGAAGAGTTTAGAAACATTCAGTACTTC
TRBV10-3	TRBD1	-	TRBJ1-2	CAIHRTPGQGSGYGYTF	TGTGCCATCCATCGTACGCCGGGACAGGGCAGCGGCTATGGCTACACCTTC
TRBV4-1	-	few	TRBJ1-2	CASSQGWTPTPGYTF	TGCGCCAGCAGCCAAGGCTGGACACCCACTCCTGGCTACACCTTC
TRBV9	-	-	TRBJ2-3	CASSALASIWDTQYF	TGTGCCAGCAGCGCGCTGGCTAGTATTTGGGATACGCAGTATTTT
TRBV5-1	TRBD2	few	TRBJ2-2	CASSPSAGVAGELFF	TGCGCCAGCAGCCCCTCAGCGGGAGTAGCGGGGGAGCTGTTTTTT
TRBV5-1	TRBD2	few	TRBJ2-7	CASSSGTSVLYEQYF	TGCGCCAGCAGCTCCGGGACTAGCGTTCTCTACGAGCAGTACTTC
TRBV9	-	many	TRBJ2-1	CASSVVVGAAEQFF	TGTGCCAGCAGCGTAGTTGTAGGGGCGGCTGAGCAGTTCTTC
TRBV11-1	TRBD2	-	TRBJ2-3	CASTSLVGIAGGTNPDTQYF	TGTGCCAGCACCTCGCTTGTAGGTATTGCGGGAGGGACCAATCCAGATACGCAGTATTTT
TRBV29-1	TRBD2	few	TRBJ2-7	CSGLGGDYEQYF	TGCAGCGGACTGGGAGGGGACTACGAGCAGTACTTC
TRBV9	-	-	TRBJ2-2	CASSVGRVNGELFF	TGTGCCAGCAGCGTAGGGAGGGTTAACGGGGAGCTGTTTTTT
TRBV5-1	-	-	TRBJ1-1	CASSLFLAFF	TGCGCCAGCAGCTTGTTTCTCGCTTTCTTT
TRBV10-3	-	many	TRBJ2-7	CAISGGGRRETEQYF	TGTGCCATCAGTGGAGGGGGCAGGCGGGAGACCGAGCAGTACTTC
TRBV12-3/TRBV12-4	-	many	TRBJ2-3	CASRNWRGSTDTQYF	TGTGCCAGCAGGAACTGGCGGGGAAGCACAGATACGCAGTATTTT
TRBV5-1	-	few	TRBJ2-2	CASSVPASGIVWTGELFF	TGCGCCAGCAGCGTCCCCGCATCAGGGATTGTTTGGACCGGGGAGCTGTTTTTT
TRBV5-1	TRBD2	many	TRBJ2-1	CASSFGLAGYNEQFF	TGCGCCAGCAGCTTCGGGCTAGCGGGATACAATGAGCAGTTCTTC
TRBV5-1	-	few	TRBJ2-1	CASSSHQGALAVSYNEQFF	TGCGCCAGCAGCTCACATCAGGGGGCCCTAGCGGTTTCCTACAATGAGCAGTTCTTC
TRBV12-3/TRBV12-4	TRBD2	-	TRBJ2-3	CASSLASGLARTDTQYF	TGTGCCAGCAGTTTAGCAAGCGGACTAGCGCGCACAGATACGCAGTATTTT
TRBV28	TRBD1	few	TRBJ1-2	CASSLSRGRLYGYTF	TGTGCCAGCAGTTTATCGAGGGGGCGCCTCTATGGCTACACCTTC
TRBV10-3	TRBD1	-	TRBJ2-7	CAISDQGANPYEQYF	TGTGCCATCAGTGATCAGGGGGCGAACCCCTACGAGCAGTACTTC
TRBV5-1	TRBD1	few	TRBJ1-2	CASSGDRPYYGYTF	TGCGCCAGCAGCGGGGACAGGCCATACTATGGCTACACCTTC
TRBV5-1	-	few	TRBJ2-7	CASSLGTGPFSYEQYF	TGCGCCAGCAGCTTGGGAACGGGGCCTTTCTCCTACGAGCAGTACTTC
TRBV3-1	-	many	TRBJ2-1	CASSQGPGTGNEQFF	TGTGCCAGCAGCCAAGGACCAGGGACGGGCAATGAGCAGTTCTTC
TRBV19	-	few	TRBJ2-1	CASSIRGAYNEQFF	TGTGCCAGTAGTATACGAGGGGCCTACAATGAGCAGTTCTTC
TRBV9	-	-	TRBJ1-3	CASSVAQGYSGNTIYF	TGTGCCAGCAGCGTAGCACAGGGATACTCTGGAAACACCATATATTTT
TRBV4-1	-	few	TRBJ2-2	CASSQIPAGELFF	TGCGCCAGCAGCCAGATCCCTGCGGGGGAGCTGTTTTTT
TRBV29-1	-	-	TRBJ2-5	CSVELVTGETQYF	TGCAGCGTTGAATTGGTGACCGGAGAGACCCAGTACTTC
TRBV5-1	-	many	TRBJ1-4	CASSAGAKGATNEKLFF	TGCGCCAGCAGCGCGGGGGCGAAGGGCGCAACTAATGAAAAACTGTTTTTT
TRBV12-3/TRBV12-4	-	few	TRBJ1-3	CASTVGQIISSDTIYF	TGTGCCAGCACCGTGGGACAAATTATCTCCTCGGACACCATATATTTT